These 11 T cell receptor beta chains share one sample of origin, sequenced in a study of blood T cell repertoires in COVID-19. The method was immunoSEQ multiplex PCR; TCRdb's version includes in-frame clones alone and lacks a portion of them. Of hundreds of thousands of clones in the sample, 81% were seen once. The source material was peripheral blood. The receptors here all came from an elderly woman with acute or convalescent COVID-19.

The chain recombines TRBV5-1 with TRBJ2-3; the D gene is possibly TRBD2 (5 bases). The CDR3 length is 15 residues. Trimming removed 1 base from V and 2 bases from J, with 11 bases in between. Per the germline V gene, CDR1 is SGHRS and CDR2 is YFSETQ. CDR3 amino acids: CASSLNTGSTDTQYF. The CDR3 DNA reads as TGCGCCAGCAGCTTGAACACGGGATCCACAGATACGCAGTATTTT.

The chain uses TRBV5-1 and TRBJ1-1; the D is unclear. Per the germline V gene, CDR1 is SGHRS and CDR2 is YFSETQ. The CDR3 consists of 15 residues. V dropped 6 bases and J dropped 1 base, with 16 bases sitting between them. Here the CDR3 reads CASTPLAGRNTEAFF. In DNA form, the CDR3 reads TGCGCCAGCACCCCACTCGCGGGGAGGAACACTGAAGCTTTCTTT. Looking up the rest from reference TRBV5-1 and TRBJ1-1 gives the full variable domain: KAGVTQTPRYLIKTRGQQVTLSCSPISGHRSVSWYQQTPGQGLQFLFEYFSETQRNKGNFPGRFSGRQFSNSRSEMNVSTLELGDSALYLCASTPLAGRNTEAFFGQGTRLTVV.

The genes are TRBV29-1 and TRBJ1-2, with D tentatively TRBD1 (5 bases). CDR3 size: 15 residues. The V gene lost 1 base and the J gene lost 4 bases, with 16 bases spanning the gap. Per germline, CDR1 SQVTM and CDR2 ANQGSEA. In nucleotides, the CDR3 is TGCAGCGTTGAAGGGGGGGACCTCTGGATCTATGGCTACACCTTC. It specifies CSVEGGDLWIYGYTF.

The rearrangement links TRBV10-3 to TRBJ1-5, with 9 bases aligning to TRBD1. In germline, CDR1 is ENHRY, CDR2 SYGVKD. Trimming cost V 4 bases and J 7 bases; bases outside gene matches: 8. This CDR3 contains 15 residues. The chain's CDR3 is CAISVGTGLGQPQHF. The CDR3 region has the DNA TGTGCCATCAGTGTAGGGACAGGGCTCGGACAGCCCCAGCATTTT.

This chain joins TRBV3-1 (or the pseudogene TRBV3-2) and TRBJ2-3, with D perhaps matching TRBD1 (5 bases). Germline CDR1 is LGHDT and CDR2 is YNNKEL (reference sequence). Trimming removed 1 base from V and 6 bases from J, with 14 bases in between. The CDR3 extends over 15 amino acids. CDR3 residues: CASSQGAGPQDTQYF. DNA for the CDR3: TGTGCCAGCAGCCAAGGAGCAGGGCCCCAGGATACGCAGTATTTT.

The chain recombines TRBV19 with TRBJ1-6; 10 bases agree with TRBD1. Trimming removed 6 bases from V and 0 bases from J; junction bases left unmatched: 14. This CDR3 has 20 amino acids. Germline assignment: CDR1 LNHDA and CDR2 SQIVND (reference sequence). The CDR3: CASRPMRTGGRSSYNSPLHF. For the CDR3, the DNA is TGTGCCAGTAGACCCATGAGGACAGGGGGGAGAAGCTCCTATAATTCACCCCTCCACTTT.

V usage is TRBV6-5 and J usage is TRBJ2-7; TRBD1 matches at 7 bases. Trimming at V came to 6 bases and at J to 4 bases, leaving 9 bases not matched to a gene. CDR3 length equals 14 residues. From germline, CDR1 is MNHEY and CDR2 SVGAGI. In DNA, the CDR3 is TGTGCCAGCAGATCCGACAGGGTACCTTACGAGCAGTACTTC. This sequence encodes CASRSDRVPYEQYF.

V gene TRBV12-3 or TRBV12-4 combines with J gene TRBJ1-1; maybe TRBD1 (5 bases). Trimming pared 6 bases from V and 5 bases from J, leaving 13 bases between. The CDR3 loop spans 13 amino acids. This CDR3 is CASRISGRTEAFF. The CDR3 DNA reads as TGTGCCAGCAGGATATCAGGGAGGACTGAAGCTTTCTTT.

This chain connects TRBV19 to TRBJ1-1, with unresolved D. V gave up 1 base and J gave up 1 base, with 7 bases separating them. The CDR3 is made up of 14 amino acids. Per germline, CDR1 LNHDA and CDR2 SQIVND (reference sequence). The CDR3 nucleotides are TGTGCCAGTAGTATAGTCATAGAGAACACTGAAGCTTTCTTT. This gives the protein CASSIVIENTEAFF.

This chain links TRBV10-1 with TRBJ1-5; D ambiguous. V was pared by 10 bases and J by 4 bases, with 23 bases between. The CDR3 contains 16 residues. Germline V gene sequence: CDR1 WNHNN, CDR2 SYGVQD (reference sequence). The CDR3 spells CANSWELQRLNQPQHF. In DNA form, the CDR3 reads TGCGCCAATTCCTGGGAGTTACAGAGATTGAATCAGCCCCAGCATTTT.

The CDR3 reads CAWGNRGPTEAFF. CDR3 sequence (DNA): TGTGCCTGGGGAAACAGGGGGCCCACTGAAGCTTTCTTT. The rearrangement joins TRBV30 to TRBJ1-1, with 9 nucleotides matching TRBD1. Germline CDR1 GTSNPN, CDR2 SVGIG (reference sequence). Trimming at V came to 5 bases and at J to 4 bases, leaving 5 bases not matched to a gene. There are 13 residues in the CDR3.